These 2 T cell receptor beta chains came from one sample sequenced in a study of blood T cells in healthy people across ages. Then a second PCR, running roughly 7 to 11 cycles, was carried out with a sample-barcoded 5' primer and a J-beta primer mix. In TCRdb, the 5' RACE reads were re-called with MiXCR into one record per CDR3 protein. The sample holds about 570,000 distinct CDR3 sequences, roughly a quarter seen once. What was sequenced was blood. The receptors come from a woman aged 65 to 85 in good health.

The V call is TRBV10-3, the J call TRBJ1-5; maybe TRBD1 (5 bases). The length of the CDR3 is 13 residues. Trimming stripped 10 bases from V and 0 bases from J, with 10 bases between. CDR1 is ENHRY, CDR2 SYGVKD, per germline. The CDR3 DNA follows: TGTGCCACAGGGACCCCTAGCAATCAGCCCCAGCATTTT. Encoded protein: CATGTPSNQPQHF.

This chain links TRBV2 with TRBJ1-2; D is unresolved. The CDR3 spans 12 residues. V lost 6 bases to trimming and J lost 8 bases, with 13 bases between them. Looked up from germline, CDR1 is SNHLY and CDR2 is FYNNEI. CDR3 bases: TGTGCCAGCAGAGAGGCCACGCGAGGCTACACCTTC. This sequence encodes CASREATRGYTF.